The TCR beta chain described here comes from a study of OX40 agonist ivuxolimab in advanced cancers. This clone was seen a handful of times. The ends were cut back, 5 bases at V and 3 bases at J, with 14 bases in the middle. Germline V gene sequence: CDR1 SGHRS, CDR2 YFSETQ. The CDR3 spans 14 residues. Clones were sequenced by immunoSEQ multiplex PCR, and TCRdb holds only the in-frame ones, with some missing. This sample yields roughly 20,000 clones, of which about 90% are seen a single time; roughly 15% belongs to the top ten. V gene TRBV5-1 combines with J gene TRBJ1-1, with D perhaps TRBD1 (5 bases). Here the sequenced sample was CD4+ or CD8+ T cells sorted from blood, taken in a trial of the OX40 agonist ivuxolimab. This clonotype was obtained from an adult with an advanced solid tumor such as melanoma, head and neck, liver or kidney cancer. Here the CDR3 DNA reads TGCGCCAGCAGTTATGGTACAGGTCACACTGAAGCTTTCTTT. It codes for CASSYGTGHTEAFF. Based on the CDR3 plus reference TRBV5-1 and TRBJ1-1, the full variable domain is KAGVTQTPRYLIKTRGQQVTLSCSPISGHRSVSWYQQTPGQGLQFLFEYFSETQRNKGNFPGRFSGRQFSNSRSEMNVSTLELGDSALYLCASSYGTGHTEAFFGQGTRLTVV.